This record concerns one T cell receptor (beta chain) sequence. This clonotype has a handful of counts. Its antigen target is currently unknown. It has no much larger one-base neighbor in the sample; base qualities were not kept. Taken from cysteine to phenylalanine, the CDR3 has 14 residues. The DNA shown is the 42-base CDR3, in frame from base 1. At the junction V is shortened by 2 bases and J by 1 base, with 8 bases in between. CDR1 and CDR2, per the germline V gene, are KGHSH and LQKENI. The data belong to a study of early T cells in non-severe SARS-CoV-2 infection (dated by TCRdb to the early 2020s). General notes on the study: Bulk RNA from unsorted whole blood was used for TCR sequencing, so alpha and beta chains could not be paired.

Study-wide findings and limitations: VDJdb matching was skewed toward anti-spike CD8 responses, so virus-specific expansions were likely underestimated and private and CD4 specificities were missed.

The study was a case-control design nested within a healthcare worker cohort in London, UK, with weekly nasopharyngeal swab PCR tests and blood sampling. Healthcare workers were enrolled in the week of the UK lockdown, from 23 to 31 March 2020, and were followed every week for up to about 16 weeks. The method behind the library was 5' RACE. The sequencer listed for this sample is NextSeq 500. The TCR library protocol attached unique molecular identifiers to individual cDNA molecules to correct for sequencing error and PCR bias. Sequencing covered both TCR alpha and beta chains, and within each sample the abundances of alpha and beta sequences were tightly co-correlated. The authors' pipeline ran thus. Decombinator V4 was used to annotate the V gene, J gene and CDR3 of the TCR sequences. TCRs were defined as expanded if a significant change between any two time points was detected under a Poisson model with p below 0.0001. TCR abundances were normalised to the total number of TCRs sequenced in each sample and reported as counts per million. MAIT TCRs were defined by TRAV1-2 paired with TRAJ12, TRAJ20 or TRAJ33, and iNKT TCRs by TRAV10 paired with TRAJ18. VDJdb, accessed 1 November 2021, was searched for CMV, EBV and SARS-CoV-2 annotated TCRs, with TCRs annotated for multiple antigens excluded. TCRdb handled the public reads itself, with Q25 trimming in fastp and clone calling in MiXCR, and kept productive beta chains. Each record represents a unique CDR3 protein, reported with the most common genes and DNA among its rows. What appears here as the V and J calls and clone size reflects TCRdb's work, not the paper's. Across this sample there are 75,000 to 100,000 distinct CDR3 sequences, with approximately 16% seen only once. The top ten constitute around 1.3% of the sample.

The sequence joins TRBV18 to TRBJ1-1, with the D segment identity uncertain. The origin of this receptor is an adult who was a healthcare worker with PCR-confirmed SARS-CoV-2 infection or an uninfected control (not recorded which). Input material: whole blood. The DNA is as follows: TGTGCCAGCTCACCATCCCAAACGAACACTGAAGCTTTCTTT. Its coded protein is CASSPSQTNTEAFF.